Presented here are 11 T cell receptor beta chains from one specimen sequenced in a study of shared clonotypes between healthy human individuals (dated by TCRdb to 2020 to 2022). Libraries were built with the immunoSEQ multiplex PCR assay. Imported from immuneACCESS, the table was reduced by TCRdb to in-frame sequences with V and J called. These copies leave out some clones; in studies compared against another copy, an unresolved V gene accounts for under half, and the cause of the remainder is not known. This sample is represented by about a million clones; about 70% of them were singletons. The ten largest account for about 1.5% of the sample. The specimen sequenced was memory CD4+ T cells sorted from blood. The sample's cell subset or site, from its label and the paper: CD45RA-negative fraction. These receptors were obtained from a man aged 18 to 29 in good health.

The V gene is TRBV27, the J gene TRBJ2-3; the D gene could be TRBD1 or TRBD2 (5 bases each). The germline V gene encodes CDR1 MNHEY and CDR2 SMNVEV (reference sequence). V lost 5 bases and J 4 bases, leaving 19 bases between the germline ends. This CDR3 is built from 16 residues. CDR3 sequence: CASSPGRVRASDTQYF. For the CDR3, the DNA is TGTGCCAGCAGTCCGGGACGGGTTCGGGCTTCAGATACGCAGTATTTT.

V is TRBV18 and J is TRBJ1-6, with D perhaps matching TRBD1 (5 bases). Trimming took off 6 bases at V and 9 bases at J, with 18 bases between the two ends. Germline lookup yields CDR1 KGHSH and CDR2 LQKENI. This CDR3 region has 15 residues. CDR3 nucleotides: TGTGCCAGCTCGGCTGGGGGGGGTAATTCTTCACCCCTCCACTTT. Translated: CASSAGGGNSSPLHF.

The J gene is TRBJ1-2, the V gene TRBV28; possible D gene TRBD1, 6 bases. Germline V gene data show CDR1 as MDHEN and CDR2 as SYDVKM. Between the trimmed V and J ends, which lost 7 bases and 6 bases, there was a span of 15 bases. This CDR3 is built from 13 residues. This CDR3 is CASTLGGHHGYTF. In nucleotides, the CDR3 is TGTGCCAGCACCCTAGGGGGGCACCATGGCTACACCTTC.

This chain joins TRBV6-1 and TRBJ2-7; weak D call: TRBD1 (7 bases). Germline V gene sequence: CDR1 MNHNS, CDR2 SASEGT. The CDR3 extends over 14 amino acids. Trimming took off 3 bases at V and 5 bases at J, with 14 bases between the two ends. CDR3 sequence (DNA): TGTGCCAGCAGTGATGGAGGGGGCAGGGACGAGCAGTACTTC. Encoded protein: CASSDGGGRDEQYF.

J is TRBJ2-7 and V is TRBV11-1; 11 bases line up with TRBD1. This CDR3 region has 15 residues. Looked up from germline, CDR1 is SGHAT and CDR2 is FQDESV (reference sequence). V lost 5 bases and J lost 5; bases outside the gene matches: 8. CDR3: CASSPRRDRGDEQYF. CDR3 DNA: TGTGCCAGCAGCCCACGAAGGGACAGGGGGGACGAGCAGTACTTC.

CDR3 region: CASSASGGAQQPQHF. The CDR3 nucleotides are TGTGCCAGCAGCGCCTCAGGGGGCGCACAGCAGCCCCAGCATTTT. The chain employs TRBV9 and TRBJ1-5, with 8 bases that match TRBD1. The V segment lost 3 bases and the J segment 7 bases; nucleotides outside the gene matches: 9. This CDR3 spans 15 amino acids. Germline V gene data show CDR1 as SGDLS and CDR2 as YYNGEE. Full variable domain (remainder filled in from reference TRBV9 and TRBJ1-5): DSGVTQTPKHLITATGQRVTLRCSPRSGDLSVYWYQQSLDQGLQFLIQYYNGEERAKGNILERFSAQQFPDLHSELNLSSLELGDSALYFCASSASGGAQQPQHFGDGTRLSIL.

This clone was observed a single time. The chain couples TRBV7-8 to TRBJ1-1; no reliable D call. Germline V gene lookup returns CDR1 SGHVS and CDR2 FQNEAQ. This CDR3 region has 14 residues. The V gene lost 5 bases and the J gene lost 1 base, with 11 bases spanning the gap. The CDR3 DNA follows: TGTGCCAGCAGCCTAATATGGGGGAACACTGAAGCTTTCTTT. Its translation: CASSLIWGNTEAFF.

This chain uses TRBV19 with TRBJ2-7; TRBD1 aligns across 9 bases. V lost 7 bases and J lost 4; bases outside the gene matches: 11. This CDR3 has 15 amino acids. CDR1 is LNHDA, CDR2 SQIVND, per germline (reference sequence). The CDR3 protein is CASNSSGTGWYEQYF. Written as DNA, the CDR3 is TGTGCCAGTAACTCCTCCGGGACAGGGTGGTACGAGCAGTACTTC.

Comment on this clone: The sample has other DNA sequences that encode this CDR3 too. This chain joins TRBV7-2 and TRBJ2-5; D call uncertain. CDR3 size: 10 residues. Germline lookup yields CDR1 SGHTA and CDR2 FQGNSA. The V and J ends lost 6 bases and 5 bases respectively, with 4 bases between them. The CDR3 protein is CASSGETQYF. The CDR3 DNA reads TGTGCCAGCAGTGGGGAGACCCAGTACTTC.

The genes are TRBV18 and TRBJ2-7; D not certain. CDR3 length: 14 amino acids. The V gene's germline CDR1 is KGHSH and CDR2 LQKENI. V lost 1 base to trimming and J lost 3 bases, with 10 bases between them. For the CDR3, the DNA is TGTGCCAGCTCACCACAGCCAGCCATCTACGAGCAGTACTTC. Its protein product is CASSPQPAIYEQYF.

This clone was observed once. The chain uses TRBV6-1 and TRBJ2-1, with 10 nucleotides matching TRBD2. The V gene end was trimmed by 5 bases and the J gene end by 7 bases; junction bases not matched to a gene: 5. In germline, CDR1 is MNHNS, CDR2 SASEGT. The CDR3 has 14 amino acids. The CDR3 sequence is CASSPGLALNEQFF. CDR3 nucleotide sequence: TGTGCCAGCAGTCCGGGACTAGCGTTGAATGAGCAGTTCTTC.